Following are 17 T cell receptor beta chains from one sample sequenced in a study of T cell responses to AZD1222 COVID-19 vaccine. Repertoires were generated with immunoSEQ multiplex PCR, while TCRdb's copy carries only in-frame clones and drops some. The top ten hold roughly 20% of the sample, which has some 86,000 clones, around four fifths seen once. The specimen was peripheral blood, collected on day 0 of AZD1222 vaccination. The receptors shown here come from an adult in good health.

The table lists this clone with a few counts. This chain links TRBV5-4 with TRBJ2-7; D is tentatively TRBD1 or TRBD2 (6 bases each). Germline-derived CDR1 and CDR2 are SGHNT and YYREEE (reference sequence). Trimming left V 4 bases short and J 2 bases short, with 10 bases between. CDR3 length: 13 amino acids. Written as DNA, the CDR3 is TGTGCCAGCAGCCCGAGGGGGGCCTACGAGCAGTACTTC. Amino acid sequence: CASSPRGAYEQYF.

The V call is TRBV13, the J call TRBJ1-1; possible D gene TRBD1, 5 bases. The germline V and J ends were trimmed by 3 bases and 8 bases, with 10 bases remaining between them. CDR1 is PRHDT and CDR2 is FYEKMQ in the germline V gene (reference sequence). The CDR3 is made up of 12 amino acids. The CDR3 bases are TGTGCCAGCAGCTTTAGACAGAGAGAAGCTTTCTTT. This translates into CASSFRQREAFF.

This chain joins TRBV19 and TRBJ1-2; unclear D gene. In germline, CDR1 is LNHDA, CDR2 SQIVND (reference sequence). The germline V and J ends were trimmed by 3 bases and 8 bases, with 13 bases remaining between them. CDR3 size: 13 residues. CDR3 coding DNA: TGTGCCAGTAGTATTGTCGGGAAGGACGGCTACACCTTC. This sequence encodes CASSIVGKDGYTF.

The genes are TRBV18 and TRBJ2-2; D gene ambiguous. There are 13 residues in the CDR3. Trimming cost V 1 base and J 5 bases, with 5 bases left between them. The germline V gene has CDR1 KGHSH and CDR2 LQKENI. The CDR3 region has the DNA TGTGCCAGCTCACCACTGGGGACCGGGGAGCTGTTTTTT. This codes for CASSPLGTGELFF.

The rearrangement joins TRBV29-1 to TRBJ1-5; 7 positions match TRBD1. Trimming at V came to 4 bases and at J to 4 bases, leaving 4 bases not matched to a gene. The CDR3 is 13 amino acids. CDR1 is SQVTM, CDR2 ANQGSEA, per germline. The chain's CDR3 is CSVGAGGNQPQHF. CDR3 nucleotide sequence: TGCAGCGTTGGGGCAGGGGGAAATCAGCCCCAGCATTTT.

This chain joins TRBV19 and TRBJ2-3; D possibly corresponds to TRBD2 (5 bases). This CDR3 has 15 amino acids. Trimming left V 4 bases short and J 0 bases short, with 11 bases between. Per the germline V gene, CDR1 is LNHDA and CDR2 is SQIVND (reference sequence). The CDR3 is CASSNQRSSTDTQYF. The CDR3 DNA reads as TGTGCCAGTAGTAATCAGCGGTCTAGCACAGATACGCAGTATTTT. Full variable domain (missing parts from reference TRBV19 and TRBJ2-3): DGGITQSPKYLFRKEGQNVTLSCEQNLNHDAMYWYRQDPGQGLRLIYYSQIVNDFQKGDIAEGYSVSREKKESFPLTVTSAQKNPTAFYLCASSNQRSSTDTQYFGPGTRLTVL.

The chain combines TRBV6-5 with TRBJ1-1; D not certain. Germline V gene data show CDR1 as MNHEY and CDR2 as SVGAGI. Trimming took 0 bases from V and 0 from J, leaving 8 bases between them. This CDR3 contains 15 residues. This CDR3 is CASSYSAALNTEAFF. The CDR3, as DNA: TGTGCCAGCAGTTACTCAGCAGCGTTGAACACTGAAGCTTTCTTT.

The chain carries TRBV7-2 and TRBJ1-6; D is unclear. CDR3 size: 13 residues. V was pared by 4 bases and J by 6 bases, with 7 bases between. Looked up from germline, CDR1 is SGHTA and CDR2 is FQGNSA. The CDR3: CASSSSVNSPLHF. In nucleotides, the CDR3 is TGTGCCAGCAGCTCCAGTGTTAATTCACCCCTCCACTTT.

This clone is a singleton in its sample. V gene TRBV6-5 combines with J gene TRBJ2-3, with D hard to call. CDR3 size: 15 residues. CDR1 MNHEY and CDR2 SVGAGI come from the germline V gene. V was clipped by 2 bases and J by 0 bases, with 9 bases between them. CDR3 in DNA: TGTGCCAGCAGTTACGGTCCGTATAGCACAGATACGCAGTATTTT. Its protein product is CASSYGPYSTDTQYF.

A few counts support this clone. For the CDR3, the DNA is TGTGCCAGCCGGCGCGGTGGGGGCTCGAGTGGCACAGATACGCAGTATTTT. It codes for CASRRGGGSSGTDTQYF. The rearrangement links TRBV5-4 to TRBJ2-3, with D possibly being TRBD1 (6 bases). Germline CDR1 reads SGHNT; CDR2 reads YYREEE (reference sequence). The CDR3 contains 17 residues. With 7 bases removed from V and 1 base from J, the gap between germline ends came to 22 bases.

The V call is TRBV21-1, the J call TRBJ1-5. TRBV21-1 is flagged as a pseudogene. The CDR3 extends over 15 amino acids. For the CDR3, the DNA is TGTGCCAGCAGCAAACGGGAAGGGGGCAATCAGCCCCAGCATTTT. Its translation is CASSKREGGNQPQHF.

This clone showed up just once. The V and J genes are TRBV24-1 and TRBJ2-3; 9 bases fit TRBD2. CDR3 length: 17 residues. Germline CDR1 reads KGHDR; CDR2 reads SFDVKD. The J segment lost 4 bases and the V segment lost 5 bases, leaving 12 bases of the junction unmatched. The CDR3 sequence: CATSGPQREVLPDTQYF. CDR3 DNA: TGTGCCACCAGTGGTCCCCAGCGGGAGGTGCTACCAGATACGCAGTATTTT.

This chain joins TRBV7-9 and TRBJ1-1; D is perhaps TRBD1 (6 bases). Trimming left V 5 bases short and J 0 bases short, with 7 bases between. The CDR3 totals 13 residues. CDR1 is SEHNR and CDR2 is FQNEAQ in the germline V gene (reference sequence). CDR3 DNA: TGTGCCAGCAGCGGACAGCTGAACACTGAAGCTTTCTTT. It specifies CASSGQLNTEAFF.

The chain uses TRBV10-3 and TRBJ2-5; D ambiguous. The V end lost 11 bases, the J end lost 2 bases, and 18 bases lay between the germline ends. CDR1 ENHRY and CDR2 SYGVKD come from the germline V gene. This CDR3 is 14 amino acids long. The CDR3 loop is CAAGPSTSQETQYF. For the CDR3, the DNA is TGTGCCGCCGGGCCTTCGACCTCACAAGAGACCCAGTACTTC.

This chain connects TRBV10-1 to TRBJ2-7, with D uncertain. This CDR3 region has 15 residues. Germline CDR1 reads WNHNN; CDR2 reads SYGVQD (reference sequence). Trimming cost V 8 bases and J 0 bases, with 17 bases left between them. CDR3 DNA sequence: TGCGCCAGCGGGAAAGAAAGGGCCGGCTCCTACGAGCAGTACTTC. Protein sequence: CASGKERAGSYEQYF.

The chain is built from TRBV28 and TRBJ2-7; 9 bases align to TRBD2. This CDR3 spans 15 amino acids. Trimming at V came to 6 bases and at J to 2 bases, leaving 8 bases not matched to a gene. Germline V gene data show CDR1 as MDHEN and CDR2 as SYDVKM. CDR3 region: CASRGGLAGAYEQYF. CDR3 DNA sequence: TGTGCCAGCAGGGGTGGGTTAGCGGGAGCCTACGAGCAGTACTTC.

The chain links TRBV27 to TRBJ2-7, with 8 nucleotides matching TRBD2. This CDR3 comprises 15 residues. Germline V gene lookup returns CDR1 MNHEY and CDR2 SMNVEV (reference sequence). Germline trimming cut 3 bases from V and 1 base from J; bases unmatched to any gene: 5. CDR3 DNA: TGTGCCAGCAGTTTGCGGGGGGCTCTGTCCTACGAGCAGTACTTC. It is translated as CASSLRGALSYEQYF.